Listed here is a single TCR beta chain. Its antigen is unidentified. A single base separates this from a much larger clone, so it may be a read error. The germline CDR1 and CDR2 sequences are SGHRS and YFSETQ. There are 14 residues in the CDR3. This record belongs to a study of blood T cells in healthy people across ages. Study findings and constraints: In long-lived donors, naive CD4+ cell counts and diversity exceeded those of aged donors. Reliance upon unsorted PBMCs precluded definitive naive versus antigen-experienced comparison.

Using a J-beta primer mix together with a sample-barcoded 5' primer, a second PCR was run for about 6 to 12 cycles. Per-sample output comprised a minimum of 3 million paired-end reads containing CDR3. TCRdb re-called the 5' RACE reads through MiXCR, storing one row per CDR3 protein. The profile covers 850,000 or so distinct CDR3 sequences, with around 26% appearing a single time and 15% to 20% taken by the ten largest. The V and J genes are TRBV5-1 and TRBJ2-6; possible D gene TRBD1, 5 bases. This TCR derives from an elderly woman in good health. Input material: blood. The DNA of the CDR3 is TGCGCCAGCAGCTTGTACGCTGGGGCCAACGTCCGGACTTTC. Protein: CASSLYAGANVRTF.